Listed here are 16 T cell receptor beta chains from one sample, sequenced in a study of shared clonotypes between healthy human individuals. Generated by immunoSEQ multiplex PCR, the TCRdb table keeps only in-frame clones and is missing some. Of over 2 million clones in the sample, 85% to 95% were seen once. Sequenced input: naive CD4+ T cells from PBMCs. Subset: CD45RA+ positively selected. The receptors were sampled from a man younger than 30 in good health. Some clones in this sample may be carry-over from other donors' samples.

The chain is built from TRBV29-1 and TRBJ2-1, with 13 positions matching TRBD2. Germline values: CDR1 SQVTM, CDR2 ANQGSEA. CDR3 size: 16 residues. The trim removed 7 bases at V and 4 bases at J, leaving 10 bases unmatched. CDR3 DNA: TGCAGCGCCAACGGACTAGCGGGAGATAGTTACAATGAGCAGTTCTTC. This encodes CSANGLAGDSYNEQFF.

The V gene is TRBV10-1, the J gene TRBJ2-5; D possibly corresponds to TRBD1 (7 bases). Germline CDR1 reads WNHNN; CDR2 reads SYGVQD (reference sequence). Trimming shortened V by 6 bases and J by 2 bases, and 13 bases separated the two germline ends. The length of the CDR3 is 14 residues. For the CDR3, the DNA is TGCGCCAGCAGGGGGGGACAGCGGCAAGAGACCCAGTACTTC. Amino acids: CASRGGQRQETQYF.

This clone was seen only once. The rearrangement uses TRBV19 and TRBJ2-3, with TRBD2 matching over 9 bases. With 5 bases clipped from V and 4 bases from J, the junction kept 7 bases outside the gene matches. Germline V gene data show CDR1 as LNHDA and CDR2 as SQIVND (reference sequence). This CDR3 has 15 residues. The DNA of the CDR3 is TGTGCCAGTAGTTATCGGACTAGCGAGTCAGATACGCAGTATTTT. Residues: CASSYRTSESDTQYF.

The rearrangement uses TRBV5-6 and TRBJ1-1, with a weak D call TRBD1 (5 bases). Germline CDR1 is SGHDT and CDR2 is YYEEEE. The CDR3 has 13 residues. V lost 5 bases and J 1 base, leaving 9 bases between the germline ends. The CDR3 region is CASRRDPNTEAFF. In DNA, the CDR3 is TGTGCCAGCAGACGGGACCCGAACACTGAAGCTTTCTTT.

This clone appeared a few times. The chain links TRBV30 to TRBJ1-2; D is uncertain. V was trimmed by 4 bases and J by 6 bases, leaving 6 bases between them. This CDR3 spans 10 amino acids. The germline gives CDR1 GTSNPN, CDR2 SVGIG (reference sequence). For the CDR3, the DNA is TGTGCCTGGAAGGAGGATGGCTACACCTTC. Its translation is CAWKEDGYTF. Full variable domain (remainder filled in from reference TRBV30 and TRBJ1-2): SQTIHQWPATLVQPVGSPLSLECTVEGTSNPNLYWYRQAAGRGLQLLFYSVGIGQISSEVPQNLSASRPQDRQFILSSKKLLLSDSGFYLCAWKEDGYTFGSGTRLTVV.

This clone was detected once. The genes are TRBV4-2 and TRBJ2-7; possible D gene TRBD1, 6 bases. Deletions cut 3 bases from V and 6 bases from J, with 15 bases between. The CDR3 is 14 residues long. Germline CDR1 and CDR2: LGHNA and YNFKEQ. The CDR3 loop is CASSHPGALLEQYF. The CDR3 DNA is TGTGCCAGCAGCCACCCAGGGGCGCTTCTCGAGCAGTACTTC.

The genes are TRBV18 and TRBJ1-5; D might be TRBD1 (6 bases). In germline, CDR1 is KGHSH, CDR2 LQKENI. Trimming removed 6 bases at V and 3 bases at J, with 15 bases between. The CDR3 is 15 residues long. As DNA, the CDR3 is TGTGCCAGCTCCCTACGGGACAACCCCAATCAGCCCCAGCATTTT. As protein: CASSLRDNPNQPQHF.

With regard to this clone: The junction shows a germline mismatch at one end, possibly a read error. J is TRBJ1-2 and V is TRBV2; TRBD1 is a possible D gene (6 bases). Looked up from germline, CDR1 is SNHLY and CDR2 is FYNNEI. There are 14 residues in the CDR3. The CDR3 nucleotides read TGTGCCAGCAGTCCTACTTGGGACATCTCGAGACCTGTTTTC. Encoded protein: CASSPTWDISRPVF.

This clone is a singleton in its sample. V is TRBV19 and J is TRBJ1-1, with TRBD1 identical over 10 bases. Germline loops: CDR1 LNHDA, CDR2 SQIVND (reference sequence). The CDR3 is made up of 16 amino acids. With V trimmed by 5 bases and J by 0 bases, 6 bases remained unmatched. The chain's CDR3 is CASSPGTGEVNTEAFF. CDR3 nucleotides: TGTGCCAGTAGTCCCGGGACAGGGGAGGTGAACACTGAAGCTTTCTTT. The full variable domain, rest sourced from reference TRBV19 and TRBJ1-1, is DGGITQSPKYLFRKEGQNVTLSCEQNLNHDAMYWYRQDPGQGLRLIYYSQIVNDFQKGDIAEGYSVSREKKESFPLTVTSAQKNPTAFYLCASSPGTGEVNTEAFFGQGTRLTVV.

The CDR3 sequence is CASSLSVRDTQYF. The CDR3 region has the DNA TGCGCCAGCAGCTTGTCTGTGAGAGATACGCAGTATTTT. V and J are TRBV5-1 and TRBJ2-3; unclear D gene. With 1 base removed from V and 5 bases from J, the gap between germline ends came to 8 bases. This CDR3 contains 13 residues. Germline CDR1 and CDR2: SGHRS and YFSETQ.

The V gene is TRBV11-3, the J gene TRBJ2-7; D might be TRBD1 (5 bases). Germline CDR1 reads SGHNT; CDR2 reads YENEEA. The CDR3 is 13 amino acids. Trimming removed 0 bases at V and 7 bases at J, with 10 bases between. CDR3 DNA: TGTGCCAGCAGCTTAGAGGGGCGCATAGAGCAGTACTTC. Protein: CASSLEGRIEQYF.

This clone occurred once. V gene TRBV7-6 combines with J gene TRBJ1-1; TRBD1 matches at 8 bases. Germline V lookup: CDR1 SGHVS, CDR2 FNYEAQ. V gave up 5 bases and J gave up 10 bases; unmatched junction bases: 9. This CDR3 region has 13 residues. CDR3: CASSQGAVKSAFF. The CDR3 DNA reads as TGTGCCAGCAGCCAGGGGGCGGTAAAATCAGCTTTCTTT. Looking up the rest from reference TRBV7-6 and TRBJ1-1 gives the full variable domain: GAGVSQSPRYKVTKRGQDVALRCDPISGHVSLYWYRQALGQGPEFLTYFNYEAQQDKSGLPNDRFSAERPEGSISTLTIQRTEQRDSAMYRCASSQGAVKSAFFGQGTRLTVV.

The chain is built from TRBV5-1 and TRBJ1-4; possible D gene TRBD1, 5 bases. Trimming took 4 bases from V and 2 from J, leaving 12 bases between them. There are 15 residues in the CDR3. Germline CDR1 SGHRS, CDR2 YFSETQ. DNA for the CDR3: TGCGCCAGCAGCCTACCTCAGGGTACTAATGAAAAACTGTTTTTT. Translated: CASSLPQGTNEKLFF.

The V gene is TRBV6-5, the J gene TRBJ1-2; tentative D call: TRBD1 (6 bases). Trimming took 10 bases from V and 2 from J, leaving 11 bases between them. Germline V CDR1 and CDR2: MNHEY, SVGAGI. The CDR3 is made up of 12 amino acids. CDR3 nucleotides: TGTGCCACCACGCAGGGGAACTATGGCTACACCTTC. Encoded protein: CATTQGNYGYTF.

The genes are TRBV10-3 and TRBJ1-1; D call uncertain. The germline gives CDR1 ENHRY, CDR2 SYGVKD. V lost 3 bases and J 7 bases, leaving 9 bases between the germline ends. This CDR3 spans 12 amino acids. CDR3 in amino acids: CAISDQDGEAFF. The CDR3 DNA reads as TGTGCCATCAGTGACCAGGACGGTGAAGCTTTCTTT.

In this sample, this clone turned up once. This sequence joins TRBV5-1 and TRBJ2-1, with TRBD2 matching over 13 bases. The trim removed 0 bases at V and 7 bases at J, leaving 4 bases unmatched. Per germline, CDR1 SGHRS and CDR2 YFSETQ. The length of the CDR3 is 16 residues. The CDR3 sequence: CASSLGPGLAGNEQFF. The CDR3 DNA is TGCGCCAGCAGCTTGGGGCCGGGACTAGCGGGAAATGAGCAGTTCTTC.